This T cell receptor (beta chain) originates from a study of T cells in Graves' hyperthyroidism and ophthalmopathy. Study at large: Blood from the periphery was taken at initial diagnosis, before any treatment.

Thyroid ultrasound and orbital computed tomography, with clinical symptoms and serum thyroxine and TRAb, informed diagnoses. There are 22 residues in the CDR3. Unmatched junction bases numbered 14, after V lost 0 bases and J lost 2 bases. The germline V gene has CDR1 MDHEN and CDR2 SYDVKM. This clonotype has only a few counts. RNA transcripts gave rise to amplified TCR beta CDR3 regions. TCR CDR3 underwent first-round RT-PCR with the HTBI primer set. TCRdb recomputed calls from the multiplex PCR reads with MiXCR, one row per CDR3 protein. The sample has around 690,000 distinct CDR3 sequences, roughly 17% seen once.

The specimen sequenced was blood. The V call is TRBV28, the J call TRBJ2-6; TRBD1 matches at 12 bases. The sequence was collected from a man over 45 with Graves' hyperthyroidism. DNA for the CDR3: TGTGCCAGCAGTTTATGGGTACCGGGACAGGGGGCAGGAGTTGCTGGGGCCAACGTCCTGACTTTC. The encoded protein is CASSLWVPGQGAGVAGANVLTF. Full variable domain (rest looked up from reference TRBV28 and TRBJ2-6): DVKVTQSSRYLVKRTGEKVFLECVQDMDHENMFWYRQDPGLGLRLIYFSYDVKMKEKGDIPEGYSVSREKKERFSLILESASTNQTSMYLCASSLWVPGQGAGVAGANVLTFGAGSRLTVL.